This T cell receptor (beta chain) was documented in a study of identical twins. One entry per CDR3 protein, called by TCRdb with MiXCR from the 5' RACE reads. Here the sample spans about 100,000 distinct CDR3 sequences, under 7% being singletons. The germline V gene has CDR1 MNHNY and CDR2 SVGAGI (reference sequence). The V segment lost 7 bases and the J segment 5 bases; nucleotides outside the gene matches: 15. The CDR3 has 17 amino acids. Of note for this clonotype: This clone may be a read error of a much larger clone one base away.

This chain joins TRBV6-6 and TRBJ2-1; 9 bases are shared with TRBD2. The TCR sequence derives from a woman in her fifties or sixties in good health. Sequencing was performed on memory T cells sorted from blood. DNA of the CDR3: TGTGCCAGCACCGGACTAGCGAGAGGGCCTGGCGACAATGAGCAGTTCTTC. This codes for CASTGLARGPGDNEQFF.